This T cell receptor (beta chain) was sequenced in a study of blood T cells in healthy people across ages. In its sample, this clonotype was seen a few times. CDR3 length: 17 residues. Germline V CDR1 and CDR2: SEHNR, FQNEAQ (reference sequence). Between the trimmed V and J ends, which lost 2 bases and 0 bases, there was a span of 16 bases. Combining a sample-barcoded 5' primer with a J-beta primer mix, a second PCR ran for about 6 to 11 cycles. TCRdb re-called the 5' RACE reads with MiXCR, one entry per CDR3 protein. The sample consists of hundreds of thousands of distinct CDR3 sequences, just under 25% of them appearing once. The same specimen was also included in a second study, on T cells of mothers and their children.

Material: blood. The chain has TRBV7-9 and TRBJ2-5; D is ambiguous. This TCR was sampled from a boy aged 10-17 years in good health. The CDR3 protein is CASSLSGTVGYQETQYF. In DNA form, the CDR3 reads TGTGCCAGCAGCTTAAGTGGAACGGTGGGGTACCAAGAGACCCAGTACTTC.